Listed below are T cell receptor beta chains from one sample, sequenced in a study of sequential checkpoint blockade in melanoma. Measured with immunoSEQ multiplex PCR; TCRdb has only the in-frame clones, and not every one. Here the sample spans about 11,000 clones, 50% to 65% being singletons. The sample in question was CD8+ T cells sorted from blood (inferred from file names), obtained from a patient given nivolumab and ipilimumab in sequence. These receptors were obtained from a human donor with melanoma. Each CDR3 is given with its conserved first and last residue.

V gene,J gene,CDR3 protein
TRBV27,TRBJ1-4,CASRGSPNEKLFF
TRBV7-2,TRBJ2-3,CASSLDLAGGPIDTQYF
TRBV7-6,TRBJ2-5,CASSSTSGQDFETQYF
TRBV27,TRBJ2-7,CASSPGQGASYEQYF
TRBV7-9,TRBJ2-3,CASSSLAGGPDTQYF
TRBV27,TRBJ2-7,CASSLTAVGSYEQYF
TRBV29-1,TRBJ1-3,CSVRRQGSDTIYF
TRBV14,TRBJ2-7,CASSQVLGLAGYGEQYF
TRBV30,TRBJ1-5,CAWSPDHYSNQPQHF
TRBV28,TRBJ2-1,CASSLMEGSYNEQFF
TRBV7-9,TRBJ2-7,CASSSATGAGYEQYF
TRBV27,TRBJ1-1,CASSPWDRLNTEAFF
TRBV6-1,TRBJ2-7,CASSDQGWYEQYF
TRBV28,TRBJ2-2,CASSETGIYTGELFF
TRBV8-2,TRBJ2-6,CGRQLRITQSRANVLTF
TRBV30,TRBJ2-3,CAWSAGTGGTDTQYF
TRBV28,TRBJ2-7,CASSPWRESTDEQYF
TRBV13,TRBJ2-5,CASSSRTSPHGEQYF
TRBV19,TRBJ1-5,CASSIGSYSNQPQHF
TRBV7-9,TRBJ1-3,CASSLNGAGNTIYF
TRBV5-1,TRBJ2-7,CASSPGGSSFLEQYF
TRBV21-1,TRBJ2-3,CANRDREDTQYF
TRBV16,TRBJ2-3,CASSPGLMGTDTQYF
TRBV19,TRBJ2-7,CASRAVGGSYEQYF
TRBV7-8,TRBJ2-3,CASSPARTAYTDTQYF
TRBV19,TRBJ2-3,CASSPYGASGSPIDSTDTQYF
TRBV7-6,TRBJ2-1,CASTASTSGVYNEQFF
TRBV19,TRBJ2-7,CASSVPEGNLDYEQYF
TRBV5-4,TRBJ2-3,CASSLGGPSTDTQYF
TRBV10-3,TRBJ2-3,CAVGHSGRDDTQYF
TRBV27,TRBJ1-2,CASTHHGDTYGYTF
TRBV29-1,TRBJ1-2,CSVEPGGDGYTF
TRBV18,TRBJ2-2,CASSHFADSNTGELFF
TRBV6-6,TRBJ1-3,CASSYGLRVSGNTIYF
TRBV27,TRBJ1-2,CASSFDSNYGYTF
TRBV4-1,TRBJ2-7,CASSQEIGEGRGPYEQYF
TRBV9,TRBJ1-2,CASSVGQGIYGYTF
TRBV7-9,TRBJ1-1,CASSRDRVEAFF
TRBV19,TRBJ2-7,CASSDRDSTYEQYF
TRBV27,TRBJ2-1,CASRGSGSYNEQFF
TRBV4-3,TRBJ2-1,CASSQARGGETSSISYNEQFF